This T cell receptor (beta chain) is from a study of blood T cell repertoires in COVID-19. Background on the study: Sites in the United States, Italy and Spain provided acute and convalescent COVID-19 samples. The cDNA or gDNA used as material had been derived from T cells, B-cell-depleted T cells, or PBMCs.

Trimming removed 4 bases at V and 10 bases at J, with 11 bases between. Looked up from germline, CDR1 is MDHEN and CDR2 is SYDVKM. The CDR3 is 13 amino acids. In the original workflow: Nucleated cell number was recorded as an estimate derived from reference gene primer amplification. The protocol was immunoSEQ multiplex PCR, while the TCRdb copy is restricted to in-frame clones and leaves out a portion. That table supplies the V and J calls and clone size; D and trimming were determined from the DNA. The repertoire holds roughly 200,000 clones, with 85% to 90% as singletons. This clone has just a few counts.

This TCR was sampled from a woman aged 60 to 75 with acute or convalescent COVID-19. V and J are TRBV28 and TRBJ1-6, with no clear D. Material for sequencing was peripheral blood. The CDR3 DNA sequence: TGTGCCAGCAGTTCTGAACTAGGCTCACCCCTCCACTTT. It specifies CASSSELGSPLHF.